The sample holds many counts of the clone carrying this T cell receptor (beta chain). These data come from a study of T cells in Graves' hyperthyroidism and ophthalmopathy. RNA transcripts were the template for amplifying TCR beta CDR3 regions. Researchers ran a first-round RT-PCR on the TCR CDR3 using the HTBI primer set. One entry per CDR3 protein, called by TCRdb with MiXCR from the multiplex PCR reads. The repertoire includes about 380,000 distinct CDR3 sequences, 15% to 20% of them detected once, and 35% to 45% sits in the top ten. Sample: blood. The receptor was isolated from a man younger than 35 with Graves' ophthalmopathy.

The CDR3 region is CASSPSGGDTEAFF. CDR3 sequence (DNA): TGTGCCAGCAGCCCCTCGGGGGGGGACACTGAAGCTTTCTTT. The chain combines TRBV7-8 with TRBJ1-1; a possible D gene is TRBD1 (5 bases). Trimming took 5 bases from V and 3 from J, leaving 13 bases between them. Germline CDR1 reads SGHVS; CDR2 reads FQNEAQ. There are 14 residues in the CDR3.